This TCR beta chain emerged from a study of T-cell reconstitution after alpha-beta-depleted transplantation in children. Note on this clonotype: Its antigen remains unknown.

This CDR3 is 14 amino acids long. Germline CDR1 ENHRY, CDR2 SYGVKD. V lost 6 bases and J lost 8; bases outside the gene matches: 7. Using unique molecular identifiers, the investigators prepared the TCRbeta library. TCRdb reprocessed the PCR reads with MiXCR, giving one entry per CDR3 protein. Here the sample spans 300,000 to 400,000 distinct CDR3 sequences, 15% to 20% being singletons. Whole-study results and caveats: After one year, T-cell counts and TCRbeta diversity mostly came from new T cells. Reported findings indicate that, about two months after transplant, alpha-beta T cells came from several hundred expanded clones, which were derived from non-depleted graft cells. Diversity of TCRbeta at day 60 was high in some patients, arising from surviving recipient T cells and thymic progenitors.

The material sequenced was PBMCs, mostly from graft donor cells, taken 360 days after TCRalphabeta/CD19-depleted stem cell transplant. The TCR originated in a male patient aged 2-9 years who had a stem cell transplant for acute lymphoblastic leukemia, so the T cells may come from the graft donor. This chain links TRBV10-3 with TRBJ1-6; 7 bases match TRBD1. DNA of the CDR3: TGTGCCATCAGCCAGACAGGGCCGGATTCACCCCTCCACTTT. It yields the protein CAISQTGPDSPLHF.